Following are 20 T cell receptor beta chains from one sample sequenced in a study of blood T cell repertoires in COVID-19. Here immunoSEQ multiplex PCR was the method, and the copy in TCRdb shows in-frame clones only, minus some. The table includes over 350,000 clones, 88% detected once. Sequenced sample: PBMCs or T cells enriched from blood (not recorded which). Receptor source: a woman under 30 who had recovered from COVID-19.

This clone is a singleton in its sample. The chain is built from TRBV3-1 (or the pseudogene TRBV3-2) and TRBJ2-7; 10 bases align to TRBD1. The CDR3 contains 16 residues. Per germline, CDR1 LGHDT and CDR2 YNNKEL (reference sequence). V trimming: 3 bases; J trimming: 5 bases; junction bases outside the gene matches: 10. CDR3 bases: TGTGCCAGCAGCCAGCGACCGGGACAGGGGAAGGACGAGCAGTACTTC. Protein: CASSQRPGQGKDEQYF.

This chain joins TRBV4-1 and TRBJ1-6, with D unclear. V dropped 0 bases and J dropped 6 bases, with 12 bases sitting between them. CDR3 length: 16 amino acids. Germline V lookup: CDR1 MGHRA, CDR2 YSYEKL. DNA of the CDR3: TGCGCCAGCAGCCAAGATTTGGCACCTTCTAATTCACCCCTCCACTTT. Amino acids: CASSQDLAPSNSPLHF.

The V gene is TRBV6-5, the J gene TRBJ2-7, with TRBD1 matching 7 bases. With 4 bases clipped from V and 4 bases from J, the junction kept 10 bases outside the gene matches. This CDR3 is built from 15 residues. From germline, CDR1 is MNHEY and CDR2 SVGAGI. CDR3 DNA sequence: TGTGCCAGCAGTTTCGACAGACAGGGATTATACGAGCAGTACTTC. Its protein product is CASSFDRQGLYEQYF.

The chain uses TRBV2 and TRBJ2-5; possible D gene TRBD2, 6 bases. V was pared by 8 bases and J by 4 bases, with 20 bases between. CDR1 and CDR2 from the germline V gene are SNHLY and FYNNEI. The CDR3 covers 15 residues. CDR3 protein: CASVRRALRGETQYF. The CDR3 DNA reads as TGTGCCAGCGTGAGGAGGGCACTCCGGGGAGAGACCCAGTACTTC.

The J gene is TRBJ2-3, the V gene TRBV12-3 or TRBV12-4; 9 bases are a match to TRBD2. This CDR3 contains 13 residues. J was trimmed by 9 bases and V by 4 bases; bases with no gene match: 5. The CDR3 here is CASSSVAGETQYF. CDR3 coding DNA: TGTGCCAGCAGTTCGGTAGCGGGGGAGACGCAGTATTTT.

This clone appeared a few times. V gene TRBV7-2 combines with J gene TRBJ1-1; a possible D gene is TRBD1 (5 bases). The CDR3 is made up of 14 amino acids. V was cut by 5 bases and J by 1 base, with 11 bases left in between. CDR1 SGHTA and CDR2 FQGNSA come from the germline V gene. The CDR3 sequence: CASSQGPGNTEAFF. CDR3 coding DNA: TGTGCCAGCAGCCAGGGTCCCGGGAACACTGAAGCTTTCTTT.

This clone was counted a single time. DNA of the CDR3: TGTGCCACCAGCGCAAGGGGGGGGTCTAGCGGGTACAATGAGCAGTTCTTC. It specifies CATSARGGSSGYNEQFF. This sequence joins TRBV15 and TRBJ2-1, with TRBD2 matching over 8 bases. J lost 4 bases, V lost 5 bases, and 13 bases had no gene match. This CDR3 spans 17 amino acids. Germline assignment: CDR1 LNHNV and CDR2 YYDKDF (reference sequence).

The chain uses TRBV3-1 (or the pseudogene TRBV3-2) and TRBJ1-1, with no clear D. CDR1 is LGHDT and CDR2 is YNNKEL in the germline V gene (reference sequence). V lost 3 bases to trimming and J lost 2 bases, with 10 bases between them. This CDR3 spans 14 amino acids. The CDR3 DNA reads as TGTGCCAGCAGCCATGCAGAGGGAAACACTGAAGCTTTCTTT. Its protein is CASSHAEGNTEAFF.

The chain joins TRBV6-5 to TRBJ2-7, with D unclear. The CDR3 length is 13 residues. Germline-derived CDR1 and CDR2 are MNHEY and SVGAGI. V lost 2 bases and J lost 6, with 11 bases in between. The CDR3: CASSYLRTGEQYF. DNA of the CDR3: TGTGCCAGCAGTTACCTCCGCACCGGCGAGCAGTACTTC.

The gene calls are TRBV9 and TRBJ2-3, with TRBD2 identical over 9 bases. The J segment lost 4 bases and the V segment lost 7 bases, leaving 7 bases of the junction unmatched. CDR3 length: 14 amino acids. Germline lookup yields CDR1 SGDLS and CDR2 YYNGEE. CDR3 in DNA: TGTGCCAGCGGGCCGAGCGGGGGGCCAGATACGCAGTATTTT. Protein: CASGPSGGPDTQYF.

The genes are TRBV5-1 and TRBJ2-2, with D maybe TRBD2 (6 bases). V lost 0 bases and J lost 6, with 9 bases in between. The germline V gene encodes CDR1 SGHRS and CDR2 YFSETQ. This CDR3 is built from 14 residues. As DNA, the CDR3 is TGCGCCAGCAGCTTGGCCGGGACTTCCGGGGAGCTGTTTTTT. Translating gives CASSLAGTSGELFF. The variable domain in full, with the rest retrieved from reference TRBV5-1 and TRBJ2-2, is KAGVTQTPRYLIKTRGQQVTLSCSPISGHRSVSWYQQTPGQGLQFLFEYFSETQRNKGNFPGRFSGRQFSNSRSEMNVSTLELGDSALYLCASSLAGTSGELFFGEGSRLTVL.

The chain joins TRBV7-9 to TRBJ2-3, with 10 bases identical to TRBD2. CDR1 is SEHNR and CDR2 is FQNEAQ in the germline V gene (reference sequence). The CDR3 has 15 amino acids. Trimming cost V 5 bases and J 5 bases; bases outside gene matches: 7. CDR3 sequence: CASSISGGVLDTQYF. CDR3 sequence (DNA): TGTGCCAGCAGCATAAGCGGGGGGGTTTTAGATACGCAGTATTTT.

This chain joins TRBV6-5 and TRBJ2-7; weak D call: TRBD1 (5 bases). This CDR3 is built from 13 residues. V lost 5 bases and J lost 6, with 14 bases in between. The germline V gene has CDR1 MNHEY and CDR2 SVGAGI. The CDR3 is CASSRGTPSEQYF. The CDR3 bases are TGTGCCAGCAGTAGGGGAACCCCATCCGAGCAGTACTTC.

In its sample, this clone was seen once. The chain's CDR3 is CASSLGPGQGVNQPQHF. The CDR3 nucleotides read TGTGCCAGCAGCTTAGGTCCGGGACAGGGGGTCAATCAGCCCCAGCATTTT. The J gene is TRBJ1-5, the V gene TRBV7-6; 11 bases align to TRBD1. This CDR3 comprises 17 residues. V dropped 1 base and J dropped 3; count of bases not matched to a gene: 5. Germline CDR1 is SGHVS and CDR2 is FNYEAQ.

The chain is built from TRBV4-3 and TRBJ2-2, with D possibly matching TRBD1 (6 bases). Trimming left V 2 bases short and J 6 bases short, with 13 bases between. From germline, CDR1 is LGHNA and CDR2 YSLEER. There are 15 residues in the CDR3. The chain's CDR3 is CASSQRFRGPGELFF. The CDR3, as DNA: TGCGCCAGCAGCCAACGCTTCAGGGGTCCCGGGGAGCTGTTTTTT.

J is TRBJ1-5 and V is TRBV4-1, with 7 positions matching TRBD1. With 0 bases clipped from V and 6 bases from J, the junction kept 5 bases outside the gene matches. Germline V gives CDR1 MGHRA, CDR2 YSYEKL. The CDR3 has 15 amino acids. DNA for the CDR3: TGCGCCAGCAGCCAAGATAGGACAGGTAGTCAGCCCCAGCATTTT. Its protein product is CASSQDRTGSQPQHF.

This chain links TRBV7-3 with TRBJ1-1; tentatively, D is TRBD1 (5 bases). CDR1 SGHTA and CDR2 FQGTGA come from the germline V gene. The CDR3 extends over 13 amino acids. Trimming shortened V by 1 base and J by 6 bases, and 9 bases separated the two germline ends. In DNA form, the CDR3 reads TGTGCCAGCAGCTTAAAAGGAGGGGCTGAAGCTTTCTTT. It specifies CASSLKGGAEAFF.

The chain is built from TRBV3-1 (or the pseudogene TRBV3-2) and TRBJ1-2, with 8 bases that match TRBD1. The CDR3 runs to 17 residues. V trimming: 4 bases; J trimming: 0 bases; junction bases outside the gene matches: 10. The germline CDR1 and CDR2 sequences are LGHDT and YNNKEL (reference sequence). The CDR3 DNA reads TGTGCCAGCAGCCTAACCCGGGACAGGACATCTAACTATGGCTACACCTTC. Its translation is CASSLTRDRTSNYGYTF.

V gene TRBV12-5 combines with J gene TRBJ1-5, with a weak D call TRBD1 (5 bases). Per the germline V gene, CDR1 is LGHNT and CDR2 is FRNRAP. Trimming stripped 0 bases from V and 0 bases from J, with 18 bases between. This CDR3 has 19 residues. This CDR3 reads CASGLVWGPWSDSNQPQHF. DNA of the CDR3: TGTGCTAGTGGTTTGGTTTGGGGCCCCTGGTCTGATAGCAATCAGCCCCAGCATTTT.

The rearrangement joins TRBV10-3 to TRBJ1-2, with D uncertain. Germline-derived CDR1 and CDR2 are ENHRY and SYGVKD. With 6 bases removed from V and 5 bases from J, the gap between germline ends came to 13 bases. This CDR3 is built from 13 residues. Here the CDR3 DNA reads TGTGCCATCAGCGCGGCGAATCAATATGGCTACACCTTC. It codes for CAISAANQYGYTF.